These 27 T cell receptor beta chains were all obtained from the same sample, sequenced in a study of CD8 T cells in ankylosing spondylitis. The study, taken as a whole, reports: Ankylosing spondylitis blood appeared to carry a characteristic TCR beta motif of several highly homologous variants.

Their antigens are not known. One entry per CDR3 protein results from TCRdb running MiXCR on the 5' RACE reads. The sample yields 500,000 to 650,000 distinct CDR3 sequences, approximately 5% seen once. Material for sequencing was blood, either unsorted or a sorted T cell fraction (not recorded which). The receptors were sampled from a male donor with ankylosing spondylitis.

This clonotype was detected many times. The chain has TRBV25-1 and TRBJ2-1, with D tentatively TRBD1 (5 bases). The germline CDR1 and CDR2 sequences are MGHDK and SYGVNS. The V and J ends lost 4 bases and 4 bases respectively, with 17 bases between them. This CDR3 has 16 residues. CDR3 residues: CASSGPGLTRYNEQFF. The CDR3 DNA is TGTGCCAGCAGTGGGCCAGGGTTAACAAGGTACAATGAGCAGTTCTTC. The full variable domain, in which reference TRBV25-1 and TRBJ2-1 provide the parts outside the CDR3, is EADIYQTPRYLVIGTGKKITLECSQTMGHDKMYWYQQDPGMELHLIHYSYGVNSTEKGDLSSESTVSRIRTEHFPLTLESARPSHTSQYLCASSGPGLTRYNEQFFGPGTRLTVL.

This clonotype was recorded at least ten times. J is TRBJ1-5 and V is TRBV15; D not certain. The V end was cut by 1 base, the J end by 3 bases, with 13 bases between. The CDR3 spans 16 residues. Germline V gene data show CDR1 as LNHNV and CDR2 as YYDKDF (reference sequence). The CDR3 reads CATSRVALKFNQPQHF. CDR3 DNA: TGTGCCACCAGCAGAGTGGCCCTCAAATTCAATCAGCCCCAGCATTTT.

In its sample, this clonotype was seen many times. The J gene is TRBJ2-7, the V gene TRBV12-3 or TRBV12-4; D may correspond to TRBD1 or TRBD2 (5 bases each). V was shortened by 6 bases and J by 1 base, with 13 bases between the two germline ends. The CDR3 runs 14 residues. CDR3 sequence reads: CASRDIGGSYEQYF. The CDR3 DNA reads as TGTGCCAGCAGGGACATTGGGGGTTCCTACGAGCAGTACTTC.

This clonotype was counted many times. The rearrangement uses TRBV5-6 and TRBJ2-4, with D perhaps TRBD2 (6 bases). Trimming took 3 bases from V and 1 from J, leaving 11 bases between them. The V gene's germline CDR1 is SGHDT and CDR2 YYEEEE. CDR3 length equals 15 residues. The CDR3 DNA reads TGTGCCAGCAGCTGGATTGGGGGGGCCAAAAACATTCAGTACTTC. Protein sequence: CASSWIGGAKNIQYF.

V usage is TRBV4-3 and J usage is TRBJ2-4; no definite D call. The germline gives CDR1 LGHNA, CDR2 YSLEER. This CDR3 is built from 13 residues. Deletions cut 1 base from V and 9 bases from J, with 10 bases between. The CDR3 DNA follows: TGCGCCAGCAGCCAAGTGGCAAGAGGCATTCAGTACTTC. Amino acid sequence: CASSQVARGIQYF.

This clonotype was seen a few times. The chain carries TRBV20-1 and TRBJ2-3; 11 bases are shared with TRBD2. CDR1 DFQATT and CDR2 SNEGSKA come from the germline V gene (reference sequence). The CDR3 extends over 14 amino acids. Germline trimming cut 5 bases from V and 4 bases from J; bases unmatched to any gene: 5. The CDR3 region is CSASFSGGADTQYF. CDR3 nucleotides: TGCAGTGCTTCCTTTAGCGGGGGGGCAGATACGCAGTATTTT.

This clonotype was picked up many times. The V gene is TRBV9, the J gene TRBJ2-7, with TRBD2 matching over 14 bases. The V gene's germline CDR1 is SGDLS and CDR2 YYNGEE. The V gene end was trimmed by 4 bases and the J gene end by 0 bases; junction bases not matched to a gene: 6. This CDR3 contains 17 residues. CDR3 residues: CASSPAGTSGSSYEQYF. The CDR3, as DNA: TGTGCCAGCAGCCCCGCCGGGACTAGCGGGAGCTCCTACGAGCAGTACTTC.

This clonotype showed up many times. The CDR3 sequence: CSVGSLSGYGYTF. CDR3 coding DNA: TGCAGCGTTGGTAGCCTTTCCGGCTATGGCTACACCTTC. The genes are TRBV29-1 and TRBJ1-2; the D is unclear. From germline, CDR1 is SQVTM and CDR2 ANQGSEA. The CDR3 has 13 amino acids. Trimming took 4 bases from V and 4 from J, leaving 13 bases between them.

This clonotype was found a few times. J is TRBJ2-6 and V is TRBV5-1; TRBD2 aligns across 8 bases. The V segment lost 0 bases and the J segment 0 bases; nucleotides outside the gene matches: 5. This CDR3 is built from 18 residues. Germline V gene sequence: CDR1 SGHRS, CDR2 YFSETQ. CDR3 region: CASSLVPAGASGANVLTF. As DNA, the CDR3 is TGCGCCAGCAGCTTGGTCCCAGCGGGGGCCTCTGGGGCCAACGTCCTGACTTTC.

This chain joins TRBV6-1 and TRBJ1-3, with no clear D. Germline V CDR1 and CDR2: MNHNS, SASEGT. The CDR3 is 14 amino acids. V dropped 8 bases and J dropped 3 bases, with 14 bases sitting between them. CDR3 DNA: TGTGCCAGCCGCCGGGCCCTGGATGGAAACACCATATATTTT. Translating it yields CASRRALDGNTIYF.

The chain employs TRBV24-1 and TRBJ1-5, with D possibly matching TRBD1 (6 bases). Trimming stripped 4 bases from V and 0 bases from J, with 21 bases between. Germline lookup yields CDR1 KGHDR and CDR2 SFDVKD. The CDR3 is made up of 19 amino acids. The CDR3 DNA sequence: TGTGCCACCAGTGAGGGCCGGACCTTTCGGGGGCTTAGCAATCAGCCCCAGCATTTT. Translated, it gives CATSEGRTFRGLSNQPQHF.

Many counts were recorded for this clonotype. This chain links TRBV10-3 with TRBJ1-2, with D hard to call. Germline CDR1 reads ENHRY; CDR2 reads SYGVKD. Trimming removed 3 bases at V and 6 bases at J, with 17 bases between. This CDR3 comprises 15 residues. The CDR3 sequence: CAISDRTNALDGYTF. CDR3 coding DNA: TGTGCCATCAGTGATAGGACCAATGCATTGGATGGCTACACCTTC.

The chain employs TRBV11-1 and TRBJ2-3, with 7 positions matching TRBD2. This CDR3 spans 21 amino acids. Germline-derived CDR1 and CDR2 are SGHAT and FQDESV (reference sequence). After removal of 0 bases from V and 0 bases from J, the junction contained 18 bases not matched to a gene. The CDR3 DNA follows: TGTGCCAGCAGCTTAGCGCAGCCAGCGGGGCCGTCCGAACGAAGCACAGATACGCAGTATTTT. It encodes CASSLAQPAGPSERSTDTQYF. The whole variable domain, remainder taken from reference TRBV11-1 and TRBJ2-3, is EAEVAQSPRYKITEKSQAVAFWCDPISGHATLYWYRQILGQGPELLVQFQDESVVDDSQLPKDRFSAERLKGVDSTLKIQPAELGDSAMYLCASSLAQPAGPSERSTDTQYFGPGTRLTVL.

The table lists this clonotype with many counts. The V call is TRBV4-3, the J call TRBJ1-1, with D unclear. Deletions cut 0 bases from V and 5 bases from J, with 16 bases between. The germline gives CDR1 LGHNA, CDR2 YSLEER. This CDR3 region has 16 residues. The CDR3 here is CASSQEASPIWTEAFF. The CDR3 bases are TGCGCCAGCAGCCAAGAAGCTTCACCCATTTGGACTGAAGCTTTCTTT.

This clonotype appeared many times. The rearrangement links TRBV24-1 to TRBJ1-5, with D possibly matching TRBD1 (6 bases). This CDR3 has 13 amino acids. Trimming left V 4 bases short and J 9 bases short, with 12 bases between. Germline assignment: CDR1 KGHDR and CDR2 SFDVKD. The CDR3 is CATSDRGPRPQHF. CDR3 sequence (DNA): TGTGCCACCAGTGACAGGGGTCCTCGGCCCCAGCATTTT.

The genes are TRBV5-1 and TRBJ1-1; 8 bases agree with TRBD1. This CDR3 is built from 14 residues. The V gene's germline CDR1 is SGHRS and CDR2 YFSETQ. V shed 2 bases, J shed 4 bases, and the junction held 4 bases outside the gene matches. Written as DNA, the CDR3 is TGCGCCAGCAGCTTCACCAGGGGGCTCACTGAAGCTTTCTTT. Amino acid sequence: CASSFTRGLTEAFF. The whole variable domain, remainder taken from reference TRBV5-1 and TRBJ1-1, is KAGVTQTPRYLIKTRGQQVTLSCSPISGHRSVSWYQQTPGQGLQFLFEYFSETQRNKGNFPGRFSGRQFSNSRSEMNVSTLELGDSALYLCASSFTRGLTEAFFGQGTRLTVV.

This clonotype was found many times. The V gene is TRBV5-1, the J gene TRBJ1-1; possible D gene TRBD1, 6 bases. Trimming pared 3 bases from V and 3 bases from J, leaving 15 bases between. CDR3 length: 15 amino acids. Germline V CDR1 and CDR2: SGHRS, YFSETQ. DNA of the CDR3: TGCGCCAGCAGCTCGTACAGGGAGGTAGACACTGAAGCTTTCTTT. As protein: CASSSYREVDTEAFF.

In its sample, this clonotype was seen many times. V and J are TRBV7-9 and TRBJ1-2; 10 bases map to TRBD1. V was pared by 5 bases and J by 2 bases, with 5 bases of the junction left unmatched. CDR3 size: 15 residues. Germline loops: CDR1 SEHNR, CDR2 FQNEAQ (reference sequence). DNA of the CDR3: TGTGCCAGCAGCCCACCGGGACAGGGGAACTATGGCTACACCTTC. This encodes CASSPPGQGNYGYTF.

This chain connects TRBV10-3 to TRBJ2-3; no definite D call. Trimming shortened V by 5 bases and J by 4 bases, and 10 bases separated the two germline ends. From germline, CDR1 is ENHRY and CDR2 SYGVKD. CDR3 size: 13 residues. Written as DNA, the CDR3 is TGTGCCATCAGTCCACGCCTGTCAGATACGCAGTATTTT. Protein: CAISPRLSDTQYF.

In its sample, this clonotype was seen many times. The chain employs TRBV5-1 and TRBJ2-1, with 8 bases aligning to TRBD1. This CDR3 has 15 residues. The V segment lost 4 bases and the J segment 2 bases; nucleotides outside the gene matches: 5. CDR1 and CDR2 (germline): SGHRS, YFSETQ. CDR3 bases: TGCGCCAGCAGCCGAGGACAGGGCACCTACAATGAGCAGTTCTTC. It specifies CASSRGQGTYNEQFF.

This clonotype was recorded many times. The chain has TRBV29-1 and TRBJ2-2; 8 nucleotides line up with TRBD1. With V trimmed by 6 bases and J by 3 bases, 6 bases remained unmatched. The germline CDR1 and CDR2 sequences are SQVTM and ANQGSEA. The CDR3 sequence is 14 residues long. CDR3 DNA sequence: TGCAGCGTGAAGGACAGGGTGTACACCGGGGAGCTGTTTTTT. Translation: CSVKDRVYTGELFF.

This clonotype was recorded many times. The chain links TRBV12-3 or TRBV12-4 to TRBJ2-7, with D possibly being TRBD1 (6 bases). The CDR3 length is 14 residues. V was clipped by 6 bases and J by 12 bases, with 24 bases between them. The CDR3 DNA is TGTGCCAGCAGCCTCGCAGGGGTCCCCTACGTGCGGTACTTC. Translation: CASSLAGVPYVRYF.

In its sample, this clonotype was seen a few times. The chain uses TRBV27 and TRBJ2-1; D not resolved. Germline-derived CDR1 and CDR2 are MNHEY and SMNVEV (reference sequence). The CDR3 is made up of 15 amino acids. V was clipped by 2 bases and J by 6 bases, with 14 bases between them. CDR3 nucleotide sequence: TGTGCCAGCAGTTTAAATCCCGACTCAAGCAATGAGCAGTTCTTC. The encoded protein is CASSLNPDSSNEQFF.

This clonotype was counted ten times or more. The chain is built from TRBV29-1 and TRBJ1-5; D uncertain. The CDR3 loop spans 13 amino acids. The germline CDR1 and CDR2 sequences are SQVTM and ANQGSEA. CDR3 region: CSAKTSSHQPQHF. As DNA, the CDR3 is TGCAGTGCCAAGACATCGAGTCATCAGCCCCAGCATTTT.

This clonotype was counted a few times. The V call is TRBV4-2, the J call TRBJ2-3; TRBD2 agrees at 11 bases. CDR3 length: 18 amino acids. J lost 5 bases, V lost 0 bases, and 10 bases had no gene match. CDR1 is LGHNA and CDR2 is YNFKEQ in the germline V gene. As DNA, the CDR3 is TGTGCCAGCAGCCAAGATAGAGCTAGCGGGGGGAGGGGAGATACGCAGTATTTT. Protein: CASSQDRASGGRGDTQYF.

The sample holds many counts of this clonotype. The chain uses TRBV7-2 and TRBJ2-2; no definite D call. Germline CDR1 reads SGHTA; CDR2 reads FQGNSA. V was clipped by 3 bases and J by 4 bases, with 3 bases between them. This CDR3 has 12 amino acids. In DNA form, the CDR3 reads TGTGCCAGCAGCTTCTTCACCGGGGAGCTGTTTTTT. It translates to CASSFFTGELFF.

This clonotype was recorded many times. This sequence joins TRBV4-2 and TRBJ2-2; D is perhaps TRBD2 (6 bases). CDR1 is LGHNA and CDR2 is YNFKEQ in the germline V gene. The CDR3 extends over 15 amino acids. Trimming shortened V by 1 base and J by 7 bases, and 13 bases separated the two germline ends. CDR3 protein: CASSQVSGAGGELFF. DNA for the CDR3: TGTGCCAGCAGCCAAGTGTCGGGAGCTGGCGGGGAGCTGTTTTTT.